The rows below give T cell receptor beta chains drawn from one sample of a study of blood T cell repertoires in COVID-19. Only in-frame clones appear in the TCRdb table, and some are missing; sequencing was by immunoSEQ multiplex PCR. The table has fewer than 150,000 clones, 71% seen once. Sequencing was carried out using peripheral blood. These receptors were obtained from a human donor with acute or convalescent COVID-19. The donor label of this sample is uncertain. Both conserved end residues are part of each CDR3. Each record gives: CDR3 length, D gene, V gene, J gene, clone size, CDR3 DNA, CDR3 protein. D genes are given only for firm matches. For some rows the clone size is stated as once, few or many, or as a class when expanded; others skip it.

cdr3_length: 15
d_call: TRBD1
v_call: TRBV3-1/TRBV3-2
j_call: TRBJ1-1
clone_size: few
cdr3_nt: TGTGCCAGCAGCCCTCGGGGACAGGGAGGCACTGAAGCTTTCTTT
cdr3_aa: CASSPRGQGGTEAFF

cdr3_length: 16
d_call: .
v_call: TRBV1
j_call: TRBJ2-7
clone_size: .
cdr3_nt: TGCACCAGCCCCCGGGGTAGCGGGGGGGCTACCTACGAGCAGTACTTC
cdr3_aa: CTSPRGSGGATYEQYF

cdr3_length: 13
d_call: .
v_call: TRBV3-1/TRBV3-2
j_call: TRBJ2-6
clone_size: once
cdr3_nt: TGTGCCAGCGGACTATCTGGGGCCAACGTCCTGACTTTC
cdr3_aa: CASGLSGANVLTF

cdr3_length: 20
d_call: TRBD2
v_call: TRBV27
j_call: TRBJ2-1
clone_size: .
cdr3_nt: TGTGCCAGCAGTCCCAGGACTAGCGGGGGCCATTTAACCTCCTACAATGAGCAGTTCTTC
cdr3_aa: CASSPRTSGGHLTSYNEQFF

cdr3_length: 17
d_call: .
v_call: TRBV4-1
j_call: TRBJ1-6
clone_size: .
cdr3_nt: TGCGCCAGCAGCCAAGACGGGTTCGGGGGGCGCGGTTCACCCCTCCACTTT
cdr3_aa: CASSQDGFGGRGSPLHF

cdr3_length: 15
d_call: TRBD1
v_call: TRBV28
j_call: TRBJ1-5
clone_size: .
cdr3_nt: TGTGCCAGCACCCTTCGGCGACAGGGGAGCCAGCCCCAGCATTTT
cdr3_aa: CASTLRRQGSQPQHF

cdr3_length: 13
d_call: .
v_call: TRBV7-2
j_call: TRBJ1-1
clone_size: many
cdr3_nt: TGTGCCAGCAGCTTAGTCGAGAGCACTGAAGCTTTCTTT
cdr3_aa: CASSLVESTEAFF

cdr3_length: 16
d_call: .
v_call: TRBV5-5
j_call: TRBJ1-6
clone_size: .
cdr3_nt: TGTGCCAGCAGCGGGGGGGACACTCGTTTGAAGTCACCCCTCCACTTT
cdr3_aa: CASSGGDTRLKSPLHF

cdr3_length: 13
d_call: TRBD1
v_call: TRBV7-8
j_call: TRBJ1-6
clone_size: few
cdr3_nt: TGTGCCAGCACCCAGGGGGGCAATTCACCCCTCCACTTT
cdr3_aa: CASTQGGNSPLHF

cdr3_length: 14
d_call: .
v_call: TRBV4-1
j_call: TRBJ1-1
clone_size: .
cdr3_nt: TGCGCCAGCAGCCTAGGGACTCCGGGTACTTCAGCTTTCTTT
cdr3_aa: CASSLGTPGTSAFF

cdr3_length: 13
d_call: .
v_call: TRBV11-1
j_call: TRBJ2-5
clone_size: .
cdr3_nt: TGTGCCAGCAGCTTCCGAGGCTTTGAGACCCAGTACTTC
cdr3_aa: CASSFRGFETQYF

cdr3_length: 13
d_call: .
v_call: TRBV2
j_call: TRBJ2-3
clone_size: .
cdr3_nt: TGTGCCAGCAGGGGGGCGGGGAGGGGTACGCAGTATTTT
cdr3_aa: CASRGAGRGTQYF

cdr3_length: 12
d_call: .
v_call: TRBV19
j_call: TRBJ1-2
clone_size: few
cdr3_nt: TGTGCCACCCGGGAGTTAGCCTATGGCTACACCTTC
cdr3_aa: CATRELAYGYTF

cdr3_length: 16
d_call: .
v_call: TRBV5-1
j_call: TRBJ2-1
clone_size: .
cdr3_nt: TGCGCCAGCAGCTTGGAATCTGGGCGGGCCTACAATGAGCAGTTCTTC
cdr3_aa: CASSLESGRAYNEQFF

cdr3_length: 16
d_call: .
v_call: TRBV27
j_call: TRBJ1-6
clone_size: .
cdr3_nt: TGTGCCAGCAGTTCCTCCAGTCAAAATCGTAATTCACCCCTCCACTTT
cdr3_aa: CASSSSSQNRNSPLHF

cdr3_length: 16
d_call: TRBD2
v_call: TRBV5-6
j_call: TRBJ2-5
clone_size: .
cdr3_nt: TGTGCCAGCAGCTCCCTGATTTTAGCGGGGTCGGAGACCCAGTACTTC
cdr3_aa: CASSSLILAGSETQYF